This is a list of T cell receptor beta chains from one sample in a study of blood T cell repertoires in COVID-19. Produced via immunoSEQ multiplex PCR; TCRdb's table is partial and in-frame only. This sample yields some 80,000 clones, of which 84% are seen a single time; roughly 12% belongs to the top ten. The specimen was peripheral blood. These receptors all stem from a human donor in a cohort sampled during active COVID-19. CDR3s include the opening cysteine and the closing phenylalanine or tryptophan. A D gene is named only where the DNA matches it firmly. The size field is filled for only some rows; it gives once, few, many or a size class.

D: NA; size: NA; J: TRBJ2-2; V: TRBV24-1; CDR3: CATTPPGNTGELFF; DNA: TGTGCCACCACTCCTCCAGGGAACACCGGGGAGCTGTTTTTT
D: TRBD1; size: NA; J: TRBJ1-1; V: TRBV6-5; CDR3: CASSTRDRGNTEAFF; DNA: TGTGCCAGCAGTACCCGGGACAGGGGGAACACTGAAGCTTTCTTT
D: TRBD1; size: NA; J: TRBJ2-3; V: TRBV7-8; CDR3: CASSSQGAKDTQYF; DNA: TGTGCCAGCAGCTCACAGGGGGCTAAGGATACGCAGTATTTT
D: TRBD2; size: NA; J: TRBJ2-1; V: TRBV9; CDR3: CASSGMTSGIYNEQFF; DNA: TGTGCCAGCAGCGGGATGACTAGCGGGATATACAATGAGCAGTTCTTC
D: NA; size: NA; J: TRBJ2-1; V: TRBV19; CDR3: CASRRGSGFYNEQFF; DNA: TGTGCCAGTAGGCGAGGGAGCGGATTCTACAATGAGCAGTTCTTC
D: NA; size: NA; J: TRBJ2-6; V: TRBV19; CDR3: CASTLPGANVLTF; DNA: TGTGCCAGTACCCTCCCTGGGGCCAACGTCCTGACTTTC
D: TRBD1; size: NA; J: TRBJ2-4; V: TRBV5-4; CDR3: CASSSDRDGNIQYF; DNA: TGTGCCAGCAGCTCCGACAGGGATGGAAACATTCAGTACTTC
D: TRBD1; size: NA; J: TRBJ2-7; V: TRBV6-2/TRBV6-3; CDR3: CASSYSMKDRGAYEQYF; DNA: TGTGCCAGCAGTTACTCGATGAAGGACAGGGGAGCCTACGAGCAGTACTTC
D: NA; size: once; J: TRBJ2-5; V: TRBV2; CDR3: CASTSGVGETQYF; DNA: TGTGCCAGCACTTCGGGGGTGGGAGAGACCCAGTACTTC
D: NA; size: NA; J: TRBJ2-5; V: TRBV24-1; CDR3: CATSEGGIGETQYF; DNA: TGTGCCACCAGTGAGGGCGGGATCGGGGAGACCCAGTACTTC
D: TRBD1; size: few; J: TRBJ2-7; V: TRBV5-1; CDR3: CASSLGQGFNEQYF; DNA: TGCGCCAGCAGCCTCGGACAGGGTTTCAACGAGCAGTACTTC
D: NA; size: NA; J: TRBJ1-2; V: TRBV28; CDR3: CASSSRQTNYGYTF; DNA: TGTGCCAGCAGTTCCAGACAAACTAACTATGGCTACACCTTC
D: NA; size: NA; J: TRBJ2-1; V: TRBV29-1; CDR3: CSDGHSGGNEQFF; DNA: TGCAGCGACGGCCACTCTGGGGGGAATGAGCAGTTCTTC
D: NA; size: NA; J: TRBJ2-5; V: TRBV19; CDR3: CASSIAGGQQETQYF; DNA: TGTGCCAGTAGTATAGCGGGTGGACAGCAAGAGACCCAGTACTTC
D: NA; size: NA; J: TRBJ2-1; V: TRBV9; CDR3: CASSPYHRSGAGRDNEQFF; DNA: TGTGCCAGCAGCCCATATCATCGTTCAGGGGCGGGCCGGGACAATGAGCAGTTCTTC
D: TRBD1; size: NA; J: TRBJ2-7; V: TRBV10-3; CDR3: CAISVGTGNHEQYF; DNA: TGTGCCATCAGTGTCGGGACAGGGAACCACGAGCAGTACTTC
D: NA; size: NA; J: TRBJ1-6; V: TRBV6-5; CDR3: CASRVDRIESPLHF; DNA: TGTGCCAGCAGGGTGGACAGAATTGAATCACCCCTCCACTTT
D: TRBD1; size: NA; J: TRBJ2-3; V: TRBV6-5; CDR3: CASRHRGRIADTQYF; DNA: TGTGCCAGTCGCCACAGGGGGCGCATTGCAGATACGCAGTATTTT
D: TRBD1; size: NA; J: TRBJ1-1; V: TRBV29-1; CDR3: CSVEGATGGSGTEAFF; DNA: TGCAGCGTTGAAGGCGCGACAGGGGGCTCGGGCACTGAAGCTTTCTTT
D: NA; size: NA; J: TRBJ1-1; V: TRBV7-9; CDR3: CASLNSLRLNTEAFF; DNA: TGTGCCAGCCTCAACAGCCTTAGACTGAACACTGAAGCTTTCTTT
D: TRBD2; size: NA; J: TRBJ2-7; V: TRBV28; CDR3: CASNTLAGGSGEQYF; DNA: TGTGCCAGCAACACTCTAGCGGGAGGTTCTGGCGAGCAGTACTTC
D: TRBD1; size: NA; J: TRBJ1-2; V: TRBV7-8; CDR3: CASSLGGTGVNYGYTF; DNA: TGTGCCAGCAGCTTAGGCGGGACAGGGGTTAACTATGGCTACACCTTC
D: TRBD1; size: NA; J: TRBJ2-7; V: TRBV5-1; CDR3: CASRSGTVSYEQYF; DNA: TGCGCCAGCAGGTCCGGGACAGTCTCCTACGAGCAGTACTTC
D: TRBD2; size: NA; J: TRBJ2-7; V: TRBV18; CDR3: CASSGGVAGAYEQYF; DNA: TGTGCCAGCTCGGGCGGGGTAGCGGGGGCCTACGAGCAGTACTTC
D: NA; size: NA; J: TRBJ1-4; V: TRBV3-1/TRBV3-2; CDR3: CASSQFTTNEKLFF; DNA: TGTGCCAGCAGCCAATTTACAACTAATGAAAAACTGTTTTTT
D: TRBD2; size: once; J: TRBJ2-1; V: TRBV11-2; CDR3: CASSLTAGVFSYNEQFF; DNA: TGTGCCAGCAGCTTAACCGCGGGAGTCTTCTCCTACAATGAGCAGTTCTTC
D: NA; size: few; J: TRBJ2-7; V: TRBV7-9; CDR3: CASSPTGSGYEQYF; DNA: TGTGCCAGCAGCCCGACAGGATCCGGCTACGAGCAGTACTTC
D: TRBD1; size: NA; J: TRBJ1-5; V: TRBV19; CDR3: CASSRLRDRGLVNSNQPQHF; DNA: TGTGCCAGTAGTAGACTCCGGGACAGGGGGCTCGTCAATAGCAATCAGCCCCAGCATTTT
D: NA; size: NA; J: TRBJ2-7; V: TRBV5-1; CDR3: CASSVTGPPYSYEQYF; DNA: TGCGCCAGCAGCGTCACAGGACCCCCCTACTCCTACGAGCAGTACTTC
D: NA; size: NA; J: TRBJ2-2; V: TRBV2; CDR3: CASSEGAGTGELFF; DNA: TGTGCCAGCAGTGAGGGGGCGGGCACCGGGGAGCTGTTTTTT
D: TRBD1; size: NA; J: TRBJ2-7; V: TRBV2; CDR3: CASMPETGRYEQYF; DNA: TGTGCCAGCATGCCTGAGACAGGGCGCTACGAGCAGTACTTC
D: TRBD2; size: few; J: TRBJ2-1; V: TRBV7-9; CDR3: CASSLPPRLAGVDNEQFF; DNA: TGTGCCAGCAGCTTACCCCCACGTCTAGCGGGAGTAGACAATGAGCAGTTCTTC
D: NA; size: NA; J: TRBJ2-1; V: TRBV6-6; CDR3: CASSYSIGGTYNEQFF; DNA: TGTGCCAGCAGTTACTCGATCGGAGGGACCTACAATGAGCAGTTCTTC
D: NA; size: NA; J: TRBJ1-1; V: TRBV5-1; CDR3: CARSPRPGGDTEAFF; DNA: TGCGCCCGCAGCCCACGGCCGGGGGGGGACACTGAAGCTTTCTTT
D: TRBD1; size: NA; J: TRBJ2-1; V: TRBV7-3; CDR3: CASSPGQGINEQFF; DNA: TGTGCCAGCAGCCCAGGACAGGGGATCAATGAGCAGTTCTTC
D: NA; size: NA; J: TRBJ2-7; V: TRBV27; CDR3: CASSLSFPNSYEQYF; DNA: TGTGCCAGCAGTTTATCTTTTCCTAACTCCTACGAGCAGTACTTC
D: TRBD1; size: NA; J: TRBJ1-2; V: TRBV3-1/TRBV3-2; CDR3: CASSDWTGADGYTF; DNA: TGTGCCAGCAGCGACTGGACAGGGGCGGATGGCTACACCTTC
D: NA; size: NA; J: TRBJ1-1; V: TRBV18; CDR3: CASSPWAGRNTEAFF; DNA: TGTGCCAGCTCCCCCTGGGCCGGGAGGAACACTGAAGCTTTCTTT
D: TRBD1; size: NA; J: TRBJ1-2; V: TRBV7-2; CDR3: CASSVDRAGGYTF; DNA: TGTGCCAGCAGTGTGGACAGGGCAGGAGGCTACACCTTC
D: NA; size: NA; J: TRBJ2-5; V: TRBV27; CDR3: CASSLRAWGSQNEAQYF; DNA: TGTGCCAGCAGTTTACGGGCCTGGGGCAGTCAAAATGAGGCCCAGTACTTC
D: NA; size: NA; J: TRBJ1-2; V: TRBV3-1/TRBV3-2; CDR3: CASSHRQSFGYTF; DNA: TGTGCCAGCAGCCACCGACAGTCGTTCGGCTACACCTTC
D: TRBD2; size: NA; J: TRBJ2-2; V: TRBV5-1; CDR3: CASSFSGTRGTGELFF; DNA: TGCGCCAGCAGCTTCTCCGGGACTAGGGGGACCGGGGAGCTGTTTTTT
D: NA; size: NA; J: TRBJ1-1; V: TRBV5-1; CDR3: CASSLSRMNTEAFF; DNA: TGCGCCAGCAGCTTGTCGAGGATGAACACTGAAGCTTTCTTT
D: NA; size: NA; J: TRBJ1-4; V: TRBV5-1; CDR3: CASSLAATNEKLFF; DNA: TGCGCCAGCAGCTTGGCTGCAACTAATGAAAAACTGTTTTTT
D: TRBD1; size: NA; J: TRBJ1-2; V: TRBV3-1/TRBV3-2; CDR3: CASSPQQGAGGYTF; DNA: TGTGCCAGCAGCCCCCAACAGGGGGCGGGTGGCTACACCTTC
D: TRBD1; size: NA; J: TRBJ1-5; V: TRBV6-2/TRBV6-3; CDR3: CASSYLFRDEGANQPQHF; DNA: TGTGCCAGCAGTTACTTATTCCGAGATGAGGGGGCTAATCAGCCCCAGCATTTT
D: TRBD1; size: NA; J: TRBJ2-7; V: TRBV9; CDR3: CASSVGQGLPFEQYF; DNA: TGTGCCAGCAGCGTAGGACAGGGTCTCCCGTTCGAGCAGTACTTC
D: TRBD2; size: few; J: TRBJ2-1; V: TRBV7-3; CDR3: CASSLTISGLADYNEQFF; DNA: TGTGCCAGCAGCTTAACTATTTCGGGACTAGCGGATTACAATGAGCAGTTCTTC
D: NA; size: NA; J: TRBJ1-2; V: TRBV19; CDR3: CASSSHRGTFGYGYTF; DNA: TGTGCCAGTAGTTCCCACCGAGGGACATTTGGCTATGGCTACACCTTC
D: TRBD1; size: NA; J: TRBJ2-1; V: TRBV3-1/TRBV3-2; CDR3: CASSQAGQAFGEQFF; DNA: TGTGCCAGCAGCCAAGCGGGACAGGCCTTCGGGGAGCAGTTCTTC
D: NA; size: NA; J: TRBJ2-7; V: TRBV2; CDR3: CASSEAVTSEQYF; DNA: TGTGCCAGCAGTGAAGCGGTGACATCCGAGCAGTACTTC
D: TRBD1; size: once; J: TRBJ1-5; V: TRBV27; CDR3: CASSAGTGGNQPQHF; DNA: TGTGCCAGCAGTGCCGGGACAGGGGGCAATCAGCCCCAGCATTTT
D: NA; size: once; J: TRBJ2-3; V: TRBV7-2; CDR3: CASSETGYTQYF; DNA: TGTGCCAGTTCGGAGACCGGATATACGCAGTATTTT
D: TRBD2; size: NA; J: TRBJ2-3; V: TRBV28; CDR3: CASSPGTSQDTQYF; DNA: TGTGCCAGCAGCCCCGGGACTAGCCAGGATACGCAGTATTTT
D: NA; size: few; J: TRBJ2-2; V: TRBV3-1/TRBV3-2; CDR3: CASSQGSTGELFF; DNA: TGTGCCAGCAGCCAGGGCTCCACCGGGGAGCTGTTTTTT
D: TRBD1; size: NA; J: TRBJ1-2; V: TRBV5-4; CDR3: CASSPDRERGYTF; DNA: TGTGCCAGCAGCCCGGACAGGGAAAGAGGCTACACCTTC
D: TRBD1; size: NA; J: TRBJ2-7; V: TRBV6-5; CDR3: CAGSSTWDRGQYF; DNA: TGTGCCGGCTCTTCAACCTGGGACAGGGGGCAGTACTTC
D: TRBD1; size: few; J: TRBJ1-4; V: TRBV7-9; CDR3: CASSFTGGNEKLFF; DNA: TGTGCCAGCAGCTTCACAGGGGGGAATGAAAAACTGTTTTTT
D: TRBD2; size: NA; J: TRBJ2-1; V: TRBV5-4; CDR3: CASSLGGSGSGFYNEQFF; DNA: TGTGCCAGCAGCTTGGGAGGAAGCGGGAGTGGGTTTTACAATGAGCAGTTCTTC
D: NA; size: NA; J: TRBJ2-3; V: TRBV11-2; CDR3: CASSSPLSTDTQYF; DNA: TGTGCCAGCAGCTCCCCACTAAGCACAGATACGCAGTATTTT